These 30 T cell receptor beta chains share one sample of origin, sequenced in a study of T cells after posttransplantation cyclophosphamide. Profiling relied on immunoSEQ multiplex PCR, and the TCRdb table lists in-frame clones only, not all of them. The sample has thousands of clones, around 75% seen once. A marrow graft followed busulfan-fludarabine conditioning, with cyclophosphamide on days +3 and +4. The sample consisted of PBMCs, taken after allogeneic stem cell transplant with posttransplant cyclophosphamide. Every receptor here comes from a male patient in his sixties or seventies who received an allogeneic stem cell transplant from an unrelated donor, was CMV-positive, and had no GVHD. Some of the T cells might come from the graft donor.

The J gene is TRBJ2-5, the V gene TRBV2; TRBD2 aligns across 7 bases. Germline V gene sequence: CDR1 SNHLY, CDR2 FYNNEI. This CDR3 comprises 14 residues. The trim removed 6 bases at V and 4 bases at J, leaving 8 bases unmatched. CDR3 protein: CASRRGGIRETQYF. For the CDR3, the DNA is TGTGCCAGCAGGAGGGGAGGGATTAGAGAGACCCAGTACTTC.

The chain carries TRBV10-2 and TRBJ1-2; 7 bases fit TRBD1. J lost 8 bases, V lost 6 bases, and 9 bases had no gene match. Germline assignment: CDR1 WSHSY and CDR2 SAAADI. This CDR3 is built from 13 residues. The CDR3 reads CASRRDRAEGYTF. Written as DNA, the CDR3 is TGCGCCAGCAGGAGAGACAGGGCTGAAGGCTACACCTTC.

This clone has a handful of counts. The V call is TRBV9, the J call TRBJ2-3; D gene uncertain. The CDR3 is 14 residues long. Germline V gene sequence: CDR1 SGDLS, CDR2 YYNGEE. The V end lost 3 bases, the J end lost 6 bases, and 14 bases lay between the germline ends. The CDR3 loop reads CASSAARLEDTQYF. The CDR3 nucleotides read TGTGCCAGCAGCGCCGCGCGACTGGAGGATACGCAGTATTTT.

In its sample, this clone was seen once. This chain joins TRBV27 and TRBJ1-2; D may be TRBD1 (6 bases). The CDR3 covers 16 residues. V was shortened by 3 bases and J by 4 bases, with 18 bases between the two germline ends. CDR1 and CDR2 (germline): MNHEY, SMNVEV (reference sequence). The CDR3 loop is CASSFRLPTGSYGYTF. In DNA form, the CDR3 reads TGTGCCAGCAGTTTTAGATTACCGACAGGATCCTATGGCTACACCTTC.

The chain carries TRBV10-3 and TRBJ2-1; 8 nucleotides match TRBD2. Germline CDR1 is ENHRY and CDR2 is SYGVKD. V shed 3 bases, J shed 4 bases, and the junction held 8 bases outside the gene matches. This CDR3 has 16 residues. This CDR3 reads CAISDSGGGRYNEQFF. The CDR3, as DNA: TGTGCCATCAGTGATTCGGGGGGGGGAAGATACAATGAGCAGTTCTTC.

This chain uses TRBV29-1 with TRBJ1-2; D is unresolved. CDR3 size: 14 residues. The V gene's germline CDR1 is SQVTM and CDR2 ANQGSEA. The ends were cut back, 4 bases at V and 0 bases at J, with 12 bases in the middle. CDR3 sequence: CSVVPGSANYGYTF. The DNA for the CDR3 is TGCAGCGTTGTTCCCGGGTCAGCTAACTATGGCTACACCTTC.

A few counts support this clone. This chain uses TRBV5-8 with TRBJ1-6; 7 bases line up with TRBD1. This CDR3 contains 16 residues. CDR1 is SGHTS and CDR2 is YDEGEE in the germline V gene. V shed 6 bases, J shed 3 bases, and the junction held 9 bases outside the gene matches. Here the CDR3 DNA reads TGTGCCAGCACTTCGCCGACAGGGAACTATAATTCACCCCTCCACTTT. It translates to CASTSPTGNYNSPLHF.

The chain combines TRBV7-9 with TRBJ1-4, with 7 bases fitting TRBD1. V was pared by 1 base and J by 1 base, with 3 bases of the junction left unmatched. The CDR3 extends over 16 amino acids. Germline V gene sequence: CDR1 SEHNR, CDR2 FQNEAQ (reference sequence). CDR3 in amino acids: CASSLGGGETNEKLFF. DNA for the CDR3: TGTGCCAGCAGCTTAGGAGGGGGCGAAACTAATGAAAAACTGTTTTTT.

The CDR3 sequence: CASSSGLLQFF. The DNA for the CDR3 is TGTGCCAGCAGCTCGGGACTATTGCAGTTCTTC. The chain uses TRBV7-8 and TRBJ2-1; TRBD2 agrees at 7 bases. With 4 bases clipped from V and 12 bases from J, the junction kept 3 bases outside the gene matches. This CDR3 is built from 11 residues. The germline gives CDR1 SGHVS, CDR2 FQNEAQ.

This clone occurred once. CDR3 nucleotides: TGCAGCGTAAGGACAGGGGTCGGGAACACTGAAGCTTTCTTT. Its translation is CSVRTGVGNTEAFF. The chain joins TRBV29-1 to TRBJ1-1; 9 bases are shared with TRBD1. CDR3 size: 14 residues. Germline CDR1 is SQVTM and CDR2 is ANQGSEA. V was clipped by 6 bases and J by 1 base; unmatched bases: 6. The whole variable domain, filled in from reference TRBV29-1 and TRBJ1-1, reads SAVISQKPSRDICQRGTSLTIQCQVDSQVTMMFWYRQQPGQSLTLIATANQGSEATYESGFVIDKFPISRPNLTFSTLTVSNMSPEDSSIYLCSVRTGVGNTEAFFGQGTRLTVV.

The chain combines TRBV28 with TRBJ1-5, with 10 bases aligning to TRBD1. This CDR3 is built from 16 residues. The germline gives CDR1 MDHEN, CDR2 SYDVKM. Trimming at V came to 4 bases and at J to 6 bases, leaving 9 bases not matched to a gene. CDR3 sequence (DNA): TGTGCCAGCAGTTCAGATAGACAGGGGGCCCTTCAGCCCCAGCATTTT. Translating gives CASSSDRQGALQPQHF.

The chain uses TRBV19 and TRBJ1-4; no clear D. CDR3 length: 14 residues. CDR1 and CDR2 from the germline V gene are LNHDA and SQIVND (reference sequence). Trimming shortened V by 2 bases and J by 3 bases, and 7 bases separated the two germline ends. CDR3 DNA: TGTGCCAGTAGTATACACGGTGCTAATGAAAAACTGTTTTTT. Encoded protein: CASSIHGANEKLFF.

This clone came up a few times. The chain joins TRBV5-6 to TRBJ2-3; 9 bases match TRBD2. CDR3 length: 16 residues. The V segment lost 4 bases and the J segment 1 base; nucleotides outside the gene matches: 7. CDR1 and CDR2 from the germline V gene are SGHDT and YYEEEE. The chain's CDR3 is CASSRTLAGRTDTQYF. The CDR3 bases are TGTGCCAGCAGCCGAACACTAGCGGGCCGCACAGATACGCAGTATTTT.

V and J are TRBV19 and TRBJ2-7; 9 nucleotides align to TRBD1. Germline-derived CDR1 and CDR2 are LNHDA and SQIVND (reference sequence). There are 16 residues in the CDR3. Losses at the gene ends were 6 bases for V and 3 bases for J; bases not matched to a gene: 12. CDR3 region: CASRQSTGTGNYEQYF. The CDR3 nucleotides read TGTGCCAGTAGACAATCCACCGGGACAGGGAACTACGAGCAGTACTTC.

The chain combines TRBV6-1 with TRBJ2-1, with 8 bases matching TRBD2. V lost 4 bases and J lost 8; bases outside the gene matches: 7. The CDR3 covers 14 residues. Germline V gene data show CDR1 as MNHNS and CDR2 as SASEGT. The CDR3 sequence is CASSAGGAIDEQFF. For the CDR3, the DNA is TGTGCCAGCAGTGCGGGGGGGGCCATAGATGAGCAGTTCTTC.

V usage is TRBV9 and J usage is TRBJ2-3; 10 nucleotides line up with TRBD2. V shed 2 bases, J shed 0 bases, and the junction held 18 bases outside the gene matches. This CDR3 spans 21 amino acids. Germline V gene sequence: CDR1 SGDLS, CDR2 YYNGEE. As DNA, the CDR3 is TGTGCCAGCAGCGTCCGGGGGACTAGCGCTGAGGCAGGCCCTAGCACAGATACGCAGTATTTT. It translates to CASSVRGTSAEAGPSTDTQYF.

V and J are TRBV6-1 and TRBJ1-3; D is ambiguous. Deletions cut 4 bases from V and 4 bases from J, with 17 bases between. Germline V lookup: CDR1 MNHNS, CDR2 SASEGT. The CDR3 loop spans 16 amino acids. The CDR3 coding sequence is TGTGCCAGCAGTGTGGCTAAGACTTCATTAGGAAACACCATATATTTT. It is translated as CASSVAKTSLGNTIYF.

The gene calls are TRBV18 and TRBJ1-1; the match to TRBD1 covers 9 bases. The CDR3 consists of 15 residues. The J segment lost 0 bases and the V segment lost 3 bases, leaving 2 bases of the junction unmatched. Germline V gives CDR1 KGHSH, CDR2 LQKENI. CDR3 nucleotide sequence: TGTGCCAGCTCACCTGGACAGGGGATGAACACTGAAGCTTTCTTT. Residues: CASSPGQGMNTEAFF.

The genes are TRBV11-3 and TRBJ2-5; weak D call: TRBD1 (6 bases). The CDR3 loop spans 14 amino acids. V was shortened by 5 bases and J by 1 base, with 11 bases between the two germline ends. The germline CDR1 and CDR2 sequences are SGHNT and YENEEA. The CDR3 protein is CASSARRGQETQYF. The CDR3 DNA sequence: TGTGCCAGCAGCGCCCGCAGGGGCCAAGAGACCCAGTACTTC.

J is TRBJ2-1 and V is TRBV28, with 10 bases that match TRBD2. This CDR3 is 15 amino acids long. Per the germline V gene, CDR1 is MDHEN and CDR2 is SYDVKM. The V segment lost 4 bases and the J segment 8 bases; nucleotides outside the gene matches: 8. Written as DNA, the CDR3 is TGTGCCAGCAGTTCGGGGGGGAGCGGGAGGGATGAGCAGTTCTTC. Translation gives CASSSGGSGRDEQFF.

This chain's CDR3 is CASSERAGVVAGELFF. In nucleotides, the CDR3 is TGTGCCAGCAGTGAACGAGCGGGAGTGGTAGCCGGGGAGCTGTTTTTT. The chain is built from TRBV2 and TRBJ2-2; 8 nucleotides line up with TRBD2. V lost 2 bases to trimming and J lost 6 bases; unmatched junction nucleotides: 8. Germline lookup yields CDR1 SNHLY and CDR2 FYNNEI. This CDR3 is built from 16 residues. Complete variable domain (other parts from reference TRBV2 and TRBJ2-2): EPEVTQTPSHQVTQMGQEVILRCVPISNHLYFYWYRQILGQKVEFLVSFYNNEISEKSEIFDDQFSVERPDGSNFTLKIRSTKLEDSAMYFCASSERAGVVAGELFFGEGSRLTVL.

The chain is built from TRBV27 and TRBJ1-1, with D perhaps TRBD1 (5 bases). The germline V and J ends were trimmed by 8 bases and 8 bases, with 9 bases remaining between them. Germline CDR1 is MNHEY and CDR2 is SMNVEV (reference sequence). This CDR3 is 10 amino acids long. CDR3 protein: CASPRGEAFF. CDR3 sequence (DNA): TGTGCCAGCCCCCGGGGGGAAGCTTTCTTT.

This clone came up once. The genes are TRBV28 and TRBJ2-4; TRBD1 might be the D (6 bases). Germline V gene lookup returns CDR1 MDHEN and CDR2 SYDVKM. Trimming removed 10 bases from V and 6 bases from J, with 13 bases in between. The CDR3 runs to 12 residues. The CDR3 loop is CATRQDTNIQYF. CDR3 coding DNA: TGTGCCACCCGACAGGATACAAACATTCAGTACTTC. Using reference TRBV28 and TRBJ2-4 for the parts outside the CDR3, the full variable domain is DVKVTQSSRYLVKRTGEKVFLECVQDMDHENMFWYRQDPGLGLRLIYFSYDVKMKEKGDIPEGYSVSREKKERFSLILESASTNQTSMYLCATRQDTNIQYFGAGTRLSVL.

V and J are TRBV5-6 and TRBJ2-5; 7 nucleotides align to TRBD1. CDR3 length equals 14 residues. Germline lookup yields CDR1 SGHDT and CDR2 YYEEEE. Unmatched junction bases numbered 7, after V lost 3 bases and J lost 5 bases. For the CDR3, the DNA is TGTGCCAGCAGCTCGACAGGGTATCAGGAGACCCAGTACTTC. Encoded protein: CASSSTGYQETQYF.

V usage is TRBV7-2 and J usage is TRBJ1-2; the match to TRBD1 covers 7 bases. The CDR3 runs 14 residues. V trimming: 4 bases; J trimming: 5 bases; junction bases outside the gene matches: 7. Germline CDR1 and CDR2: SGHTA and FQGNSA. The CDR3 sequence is CASSSRQGLYGYTF. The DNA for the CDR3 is TGTGCCAGCAGCTCCCGACAGGGCCTTTATGGCTACACCTTC.

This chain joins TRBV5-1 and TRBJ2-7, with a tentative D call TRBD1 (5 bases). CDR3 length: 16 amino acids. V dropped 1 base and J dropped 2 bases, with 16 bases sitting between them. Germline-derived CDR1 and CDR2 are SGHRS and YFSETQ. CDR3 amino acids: CASSLLSLDSTYEQYF. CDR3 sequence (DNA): TGCGCCAGCAGCTTGCTAAGTCTTGACAGCACCTACGAGCAGTACTTC. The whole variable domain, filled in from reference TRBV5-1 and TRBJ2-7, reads KAGVTQTPRYLIKTRGQQVTLSCSPISGHRSVSWYQQTPGQGLQFLFEYFSETQRNKGNFPGRFSGRQFSNSRSEMNVSTLELGDSALYLCASSLLSLDSTYEQYFGPGTRLTVT.

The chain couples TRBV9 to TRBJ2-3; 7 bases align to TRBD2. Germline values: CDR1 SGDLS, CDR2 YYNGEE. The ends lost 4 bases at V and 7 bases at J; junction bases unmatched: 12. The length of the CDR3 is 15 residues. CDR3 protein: CASSFPSGSMNTQYF. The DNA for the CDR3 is TGTGCCAGCAGCTTCCCTAGCGGCTCAATGAATACGCAGTATTTT.

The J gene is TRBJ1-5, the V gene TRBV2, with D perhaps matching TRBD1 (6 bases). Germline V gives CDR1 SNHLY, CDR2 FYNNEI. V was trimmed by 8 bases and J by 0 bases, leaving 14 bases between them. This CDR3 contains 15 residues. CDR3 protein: CASLRQEDSNQPQHF. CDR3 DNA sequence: TGTGCCAGCCTCCGACAGGAAGATAGCAATCAGCCCCAGCATTTT.

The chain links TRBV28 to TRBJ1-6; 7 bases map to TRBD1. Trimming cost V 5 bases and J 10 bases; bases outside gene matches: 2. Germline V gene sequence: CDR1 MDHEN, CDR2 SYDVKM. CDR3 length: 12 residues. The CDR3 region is CASSPGGSPLHF. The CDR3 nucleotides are TGTGCCAGCAGTCCAGGGGGATCACCCCTCCACTTT.

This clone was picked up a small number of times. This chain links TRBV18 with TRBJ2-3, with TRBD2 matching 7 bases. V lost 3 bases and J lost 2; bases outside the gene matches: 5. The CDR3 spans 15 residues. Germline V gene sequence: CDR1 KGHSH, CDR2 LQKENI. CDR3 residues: CASSPSGASTDTQYF. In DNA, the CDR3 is TGTGCCAGCTCACCGAGCGGGGCCTCCACAGATACGCAGTATTTT.